One sample yielded the 20 T cell receptor beta chains listed below, sequenced in a study of T cells in Graves' hyperthyroidism and ophthalmopathy (dated by TCRdb to between 2017 and 2020). The library relied on multiplex PCR. The listed sequencing device is Illumina HiSeq 2000. The TCR beta CDR3 regions were amplified from the RNA transcripts. A first-round RT-PCR of the TCR CDR3 used the HTBI primer set with the Qiagen OneStep RT-PCR kit. TCRdb trimmed public reads at Q25 via fastp, called clones via MiXCR and kept in-frame beta chains. Each CDR3 protein appears once, grouped with its most common genes and DNA. For this sample the table gives about 400,000 distinct CDR3 sequences, of which about 15% were detected only once. Of the sample, around 19% is held by the ten largest clones. The sample was blood. These receptor sequences come from a woman aged 25-40 years with Graves' ophthalmopathy.

This clonotype turned up a few times. The V call is TRBV10-2, the J call TRBJ2-7; TRBD2 aligns across 7 bases. Germline CDR1 and CDR2: WSHSY and SAAADI. This CDR3 comprises 15 residues. With V trimmed by 0 bases and J by 4 bases, 6 bases remained unmatched. The CDR3: CASSESVGGSYEQYF. CDR3 DNA sequence: TGCGCCAGCAGTGAGTCGGTGGGGGGGAGTTACGAGCAGTACTTC.

This clonotype has a count of ten or more. CDR3 in DNA: TGTGCCACCAGTGACCCCGGGACAGATGTGTCCGGGGAGCTGTTTTTT. It yields the protein CATSDPGTDVSGELFF. The chain couples TRBV24-1 to TRBJ2-2; 7 bases fit TRBD1. The V gene end was trimmed by 4 bases and the J gene end by 6 bases; junction bases not matched to a gene: 10. Germline V gene data show CDR1 as KGHDR and CDR2 as SFDVKD. The CDR3 totals 16 residues.

A word on this clonotype: Possible read error: a much larger clone is one base away. The chain combines TRBV20-1 with TRBJ2-1, with 11 bases matching TRBD1. The CDR3 extends over 14 amino acids. V was pared by 3 bases and J by 8 bases, with 6 bases of the junction left unmatched. Germline CDR1 reads DFQATT; CDR2 reads SNEGSKA (reference sequence). The CDR3 region is CSASPWTGGYEQFF. CDR3 bases: TGCAGTGCTAGTCCCTGGACAGGGGGCTATGAGCAGTTCTTC.

This clonotype appeared many times. The rearrangement links TRBV20-1 to TRBJ2-7; TRBD2 agrees at 10 bases. Germline CDR1 and CDR2: DFQATT and SNEGSKA (reference sequence). The V segment lost 0 bases and the J segment 3 bases; nucleotides outside the gene matches: 8. The CDR3 totals 16 residues. CDR3 protein: CSARDEGSGGLYEQYF. CDR3 in DNA: TGCAGTGCTAGAGATGAGGGTAGCGGGGGGCTCTACGAGCAGTACTTC.

This clonotype was observed at least ten times. V usage is TRBV6-1 and J usage is TRBJ1-2; perhaps TRBD1 as D (5 bases). With 2 bases removed from V and 2 bases from J, the gap between germline ends came to 9 bases. CDR1 is MNHNS, CDR2 SASEGT, per germline. CDR3 length equals 14 residues. The CDR3 region is CASSELAGNYGYTF. DNA for the CDR3: TGTGCCAGCAGTGAACTTGCAGGGAACTATGGCTACACCTTC.

This clonotype was counted at least ten times. The genes are TRBV10-3 and TRBJ2-7, with a weak D call TRBD2 (6 bases). The CDR3 sequence is 15 residues long. Germline assignment: CDR1 ENHRY and CDR2 SYGVKD. V lost 2 bases to trimming and J lost 2 bases, with 13 bases between them. The CDR3 coding sequence is TGTGCCATCAGTGAGGGGGGGACTCTTGCCTACGAGCAGTACTTC. This codes for CAISEGGTLAYEQYF.

The sample holds many counts of this clonotype. This chain uses TRBV24-1 with TRBJ2-5; 7 positions agree with TRBD1. The germline CDR1 and CDR2 sequences are KGHDR and SFDVKD. This CDR3 comprises 14 residues. Trimming took 5 bases from V and 5 from J; bases not matched to a gene: 7. The CDR3 bases are TGTGCCACCAGTGGGTCAGGGGGTTTGGAGACCCAGTACTTC. Its translation: CATSGSGGLETQYF.

The chain carries TRBV19 and TRBJ2-1, with no clear D. The CDR3 totals 15 residues. Germline V CDR1 and CDR2: LNHDA, SQIVND (reference sequence). V was trimmed by 5 bases and J by 1 base, leaving 12 bases between them. The DNA of the CDR3 is TGTGCCAGTAGTGAAGTGGCACCATCCTACAATGAGCAGTTCTTC. This translates into CASSEVAPSYNEQFF.

In this sample, this clonotype turned up many times. The chain is built from TRBV5-5 and TRBJ2-1, with TRBD2 matching 13 bases. The CDR3 extends over 16 amino acids. CDR1 SGHKS and CDR2 YYEKEE come from the germline V gene (reference sequence). V was pared by 4 bases and J by 5 bases, with 6 bases of the junction left unmatched. CDR3 region: CASSPTSGGSHNEQFF. Written as DNA, the CDR3 is TGTGCCAGCAGCCCGACTAGCGGGGGGTCTCACAATGAGCAGTTCTTC. Full variable domain (missing parts from reference TRBV5-5 and TRBJ2-1): DAGVTQSPTHLIKTRGQQVTLRCSPISGHKSVSWYQQVLGQGPQFIFQYYEKEERGRGNFPDRFSARQFPNYSSELNVNALLLGDSALYLCASSPTSGGSHNEQFFGPGTRLTVL.

V is TRBV6-1 and J is TRBJ1-1; a weak D match, TRBD1 (5 bases). Trimming took 2 bases from V and 6 from J, leaving 16 bases between them. The CDR3 extends over 15 amino acids. Germline loops: CDR1 MNHNS, CDR2 SASEGT. CDR3 nucleotide sequence: TGTGCCAGCAGTGAACGGACAACGGGTGATTCTGAAGCTTTCTTT. It yields the protein CASSERTTGDSEAFF.

This clonotype was detected ten times or more. CDR3 nucleotide sequence: TGTGCCAGCAGCTTAAGAGGGGATGGCTACACCTTC. Translating gives CASSLRGDGYTF. The chain employs TRBV7-2 and TRBJ1-2; a possible D gene is TRBD1 (5 bases). Trimming stripped 2 bases from V and 6 bases from J, with 7 bases between. CDR1 SGHTA and CDR2 FQGNSA come from the germline V gene. The CDR3 contains 12 residues.

This clonotype has ten or more counts. The chain carries TRBV18 and TRBJ2-5, with 7 bases lining up with TRBD1. The CDR3 loop spans 14 amino acids. The germline V gene encodes CDR1 KGHSH and CDR2 LQKENI. Losses at the gene ends were 3 bases for V and 5 bases for J; bases not matched to a gene: 6. DNA for the CDR3: TGTGCCAGCTCACCGACGACAGGGCGGGAGACCCAGTACTTC. This codes for CASSPTTGRETQYF.

This clonotype was picked up a small number of times. The chain carries TRBV2 and TRBJ2-2; D might be TRBD2 (6 bases). The V end was cut by 4 bases, the J end by 4 bases, with 22 bases between. The CDR3 has 18 amino acids. Germline V gene data show CDR1 as SNHLY and CDR2 as FYNNEI. CDR3 in amino acids: CASSAPLNRDSITGELFF. The CDR3, as DNA: TGTGCCAGCAGTGCTCCATTAAACCGGGACTCAATCACCGGGGAGCTGTTTTTT.

This clonotype was picked up many times. The chain combines TRBV5-6 with TRBJ1-6; possible D gene TRBD1, 6 bases. CDR1 is SGHDT, CDR2 YYEEEE, per germline. The CDR3 has 15 amino acids. V dropped 5 bases and J dropped 7 bases, with 16 bases sitting between them. This CDR3 is CASSLETGWNSPLHF. The CDR3 nucleotides read TGTGCCAGCAGTCTCGAGACAGGTTGGAATTCACCCCTCCACTTT.

The chain joins TRBV6-1 to TRBJ2-7, with D unclear. This CDR3 comprises 11 residues. The germline CDR1 and CDR2 sequences are MNHNS and SASEGT. V lost 1 base and J lost 9, with 7 bases in between. The CDR3 DNA reads TGTGCCAGCAGTGAAGGGGCAGGGCAGTACTTC. The encoded protein is CASSEGAGQYF.

The table lists this clonotype with many counts. CDR3 sequence: CAWTLGSFETQYF. The CDR3 nucleotides read TGTGCCTGGACCCTCGGCAGTTTTGAGACCCAGTACTTC. The chain links TRBV30 to TRBJ2-5; no definite D call. Germline loops: CDR1 GTSNPN, CDR2 SVGIG (reference sequence). Trimming shortened V by 4 bases and J by 5 bases, and 14 bases separated the two germline ends. This CDR3 is 13 amino acids long. Supplemented by reference TRBV30 and TRBJ2-5, the full variable domain reads SQTIHQWPATLVQPVGSPLSLECTVEGTSNPNLYWYRQAAGRGLQLLFYSVGIGQISSEVPQNLSASRPQDRQFILSSKKLLLSDSGFYLCAWTLGSFETQYFGPGTRLLVL.

This clonotype was counted ten times or more. The chain carries TRBV20-1 and TRBJ2-7; 10 bases fit TRBD2. This CDR3 region has 14 residues. The germline CDR1 and CDR2 sequences are DFQATT and SNEGSKA (reference sequence). The V gene end was trimmed by 1 base and the J gene end by 3 bases; junction bases not matched to a gene: 3. CDR3 sequence: CSARGLAGYYEQYF. The DNA for the CDR3 is TGCAGTGCTAGAGGACTAGCGGGTTACTACGAGCAGTACTTC.

This clonotype appeared many times. The chain is built from TRBV3-1 and TRBJ2-1; D not certain. Germline V gene lookup returns CDR1 LGHDT and CDR2 YNNKEL (reference sequence). V lost 4 bases and J lost 5, with 9 bases in between. CDR3 length: 13 residues. The CDR3: CASSPDPDNEQFF. For the CDR3, the DNA is TGTGCCAGCAGCCCGGACCCTGACAATGAGCAGTTCTTC.

In its sample, this clonotype was seen many times. The V and J genes are TRBV28 and TRBJ2-7; 7 nucleotides line up with TRBD1. V was clipped by 8 bases and J by 0 bases; unmatched bases: 4. The CDR3 has 13 residues. Looked up from germline, CDR1 is MDHEN and CDR2 is SYDVKM. The chain's CDR3 is CASQDRSSYEQYF. The DNA of the CDR3 is TGTGCCAGCCAGGACAGGAGCTCCTACGAGCAGTACTTC.

The V gene is TRBV19, the J gene TRBJ2-7, with TRBD2 identical over 7 bases. The V gene's germline CDR1 is LNHDA and CDR2 SQIVND (reference sequence). The ends lost 5 bases at V and 2 bases at J; junction bases unmatched: 9. The CDR3 covers 15 residues. The DNA of the CDR3 is TGTGCCAGTAGTGTAGCGGGCGACGCAACCTACGAGCAGTACTTC. It codes for CASSVAGDATYEQYF.